This TCR beta chain was recovered during a study of T cell repertoires in cytomegalovirus infection. Study-wide results and caveats: The ex vivo response showed dominance by HLA-C-restricted CMV-specific TCR beta clonotypes.

Each CDR3 protein is one row after TCRdb ran MiXCR on the reads. In the table there are 350,000 to 400,000 distinct CDR3 sequences, about 35% of which are singletons. The sample holds a few counts of this clonotype. Antigen unknown. The CDR3 loop spans 17 amino acids. The V gene end was trimmed by 2 bases and the J gene end by 3 bases; junction bases not matched to a gene: 10. Looked up from germline, CDR1 is MNHEY and CDR2 is SVGEGT. The sequence derives from a human donor in good health (CMV status not recorded). Some clones in this sample may be carry-over from other donors' samples. The chain links TRBV6-2 or TRBV6-3 to TRBJ2-1, with 7 nucleotides matching TRBD1. The material was cultured PBMCs, obtained from culture after CMV antigen stimulation. The CDR3 DNA is TGTGCCAGCAGTTACCTCAGGACAGGAAGCCTCTACAATGAGCAGTTCTTC. Its translation: CASSYLRTGSLYNEQFF.